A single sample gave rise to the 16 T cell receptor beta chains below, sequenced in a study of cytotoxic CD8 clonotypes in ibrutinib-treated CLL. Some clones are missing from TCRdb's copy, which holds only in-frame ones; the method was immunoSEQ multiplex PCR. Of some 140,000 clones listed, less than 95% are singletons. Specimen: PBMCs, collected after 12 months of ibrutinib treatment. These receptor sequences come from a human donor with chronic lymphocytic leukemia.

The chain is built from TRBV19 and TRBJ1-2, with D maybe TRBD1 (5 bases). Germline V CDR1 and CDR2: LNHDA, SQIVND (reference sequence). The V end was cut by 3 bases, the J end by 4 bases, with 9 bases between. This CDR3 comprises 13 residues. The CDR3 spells CASSIQGAYGYTF. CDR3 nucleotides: TGTGCCAGTAGTATCCAAGGGGCCTATGGCTACACCTTC.

For the CDR3, the DNA is TGTGCCAGCAGTTTATGGCAGAACTATGGCTACACCTTC. Its protein product is CASSLWQNYGYTF. The V gene is TRBV28, the J gene TRBJ1-2; D gene uncertain. Germline V gene lookup returns CDR1 MDHEN and CDR2 SYDVKM. This CDR3 comprises 13 residues. Trimming cost V 0 bases and J 2 bases, with 4 bases left between them.

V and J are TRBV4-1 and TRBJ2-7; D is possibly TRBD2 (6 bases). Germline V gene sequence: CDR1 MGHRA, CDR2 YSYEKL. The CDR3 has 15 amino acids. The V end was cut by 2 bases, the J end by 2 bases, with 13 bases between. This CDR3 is CASSQPAGSTYEQYF. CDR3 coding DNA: TGCGCCAGCAGCCAACCCGCGGGATCTACCTACGAGCAGTACTTC.

CDR3 bases: TGTGCCAGCAGTTTTACCCACAGGGGGGGGATCGAGCAGTACTTC. It translates to CASSFTHRGGIEQYF. The chain carries TRBV28 and TRBJ2-7; maybe TRBD1 (8 bases). Trimming took off 3 bases at V and 6 bases at J, with 18 bases between the two ends. CDR3 length: 15 residues. Germline CDR1 MDHEN, CDR2 SYDVKM.

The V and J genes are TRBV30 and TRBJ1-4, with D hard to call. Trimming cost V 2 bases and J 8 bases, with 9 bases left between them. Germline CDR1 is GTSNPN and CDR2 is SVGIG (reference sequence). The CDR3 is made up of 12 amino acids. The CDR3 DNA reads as TGTGCCTGGAGTAAGGTCGGGGAAAAACTGTTTTTT. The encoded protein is CAWSKVGEKLFF.

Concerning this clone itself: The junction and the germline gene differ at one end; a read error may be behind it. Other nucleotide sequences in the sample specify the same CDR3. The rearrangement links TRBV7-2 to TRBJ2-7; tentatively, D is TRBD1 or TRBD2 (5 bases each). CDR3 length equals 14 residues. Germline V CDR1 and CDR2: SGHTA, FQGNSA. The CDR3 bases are TGTGCCAGTAGCTTACCGGGGCTGGGGTACGAGCAGTACTTC. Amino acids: CASSLPGLGYEQYF.

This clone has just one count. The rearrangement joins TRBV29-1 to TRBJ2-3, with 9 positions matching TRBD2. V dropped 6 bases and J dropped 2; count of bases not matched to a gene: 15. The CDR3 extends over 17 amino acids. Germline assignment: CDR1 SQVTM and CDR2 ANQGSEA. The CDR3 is CSVDSGRRPTLTDTQYF. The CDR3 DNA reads TGCAGCGTCGATAGCGGGAGACGCCCTACCCTCACAGATACGCAGTATTTT.

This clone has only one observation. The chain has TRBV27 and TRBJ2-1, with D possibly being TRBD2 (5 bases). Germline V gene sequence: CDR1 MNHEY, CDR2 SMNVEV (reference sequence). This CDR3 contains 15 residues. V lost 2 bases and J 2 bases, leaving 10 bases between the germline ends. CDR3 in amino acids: CASSLDYQTYNEQFF. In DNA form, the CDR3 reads TGTGCCAGCAGTTTAGACTACCAAACCTACAATGAGCAGTTCTTC.

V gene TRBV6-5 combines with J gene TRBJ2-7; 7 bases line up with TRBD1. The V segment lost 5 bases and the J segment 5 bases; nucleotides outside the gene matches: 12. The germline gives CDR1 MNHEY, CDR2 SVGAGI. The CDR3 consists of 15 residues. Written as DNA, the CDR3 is TGTGCCAGCAGTCGCCTATCGGGACAGCCGAACGAGCAGTACTTC. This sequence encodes CASSRLSGQPNEQYF.

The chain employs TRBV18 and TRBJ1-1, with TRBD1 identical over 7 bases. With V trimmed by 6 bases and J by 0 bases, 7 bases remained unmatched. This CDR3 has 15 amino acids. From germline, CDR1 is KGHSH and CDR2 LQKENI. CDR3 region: CASSPPGQLNTEAFF. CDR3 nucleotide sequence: TGTGCCAGCTCCCCCCCGGGACAGTTGAACACTGAAGCTTTCTTT.

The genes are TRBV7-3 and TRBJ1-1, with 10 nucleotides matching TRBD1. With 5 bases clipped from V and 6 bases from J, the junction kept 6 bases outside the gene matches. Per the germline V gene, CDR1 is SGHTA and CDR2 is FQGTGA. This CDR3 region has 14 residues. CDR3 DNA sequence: TGTGCCAGCAGCCATGGGACAGGGGCCTCTGAAGCTTTCTTT. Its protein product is CASSHGTGASEAFF.

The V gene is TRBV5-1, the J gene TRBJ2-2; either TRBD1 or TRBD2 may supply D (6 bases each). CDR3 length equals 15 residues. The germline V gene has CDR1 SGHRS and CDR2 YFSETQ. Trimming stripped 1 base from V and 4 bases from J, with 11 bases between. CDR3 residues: CASSLRGALTGELFF. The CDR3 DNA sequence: TGCGCCAGCAGCTTGAGGGGGGCTCTCACCGGGGAGCTGTTTTTT.

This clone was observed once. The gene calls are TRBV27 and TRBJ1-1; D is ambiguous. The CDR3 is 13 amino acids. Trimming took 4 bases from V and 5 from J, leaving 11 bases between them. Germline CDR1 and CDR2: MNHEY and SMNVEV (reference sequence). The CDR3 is CASSSTIGTEAFF. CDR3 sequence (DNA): TGTGCCAGCAGTTCAACGATAGGGACTGAAGCTTTCTTT.

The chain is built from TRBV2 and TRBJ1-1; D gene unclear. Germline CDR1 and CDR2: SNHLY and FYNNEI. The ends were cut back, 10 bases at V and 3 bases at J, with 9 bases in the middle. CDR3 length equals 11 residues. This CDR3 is CANPMDTEAFF. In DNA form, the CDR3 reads TGTGCCAACCCGATGGACACTGAAGCTTTCTTT.

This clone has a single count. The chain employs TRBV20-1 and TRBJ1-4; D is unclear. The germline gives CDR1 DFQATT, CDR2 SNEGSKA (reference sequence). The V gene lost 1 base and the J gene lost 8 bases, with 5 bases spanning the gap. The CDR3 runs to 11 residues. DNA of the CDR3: TGCAGTGCTAGAGTGACCGAAAAACTGTTTTTT. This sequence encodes CSARVTEKLFF.

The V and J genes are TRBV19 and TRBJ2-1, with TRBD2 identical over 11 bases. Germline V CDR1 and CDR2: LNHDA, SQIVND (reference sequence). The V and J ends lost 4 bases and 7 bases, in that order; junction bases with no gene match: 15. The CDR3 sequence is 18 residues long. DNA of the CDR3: TGTGCCAGTAGTAGAGGAACTAGCGGGAGTCCACTACATAATGAGCAGTTCTTC. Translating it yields CASSRGTSGSPLHNEQFF.